What follows describes a single T cell receptor (beta chain). Generated by immunoSEQ multiplex PCR, the TCRdb table keeps only in-frame clones and is missing some. The sample lists approximately 70,000 clones, approximately 85% occurring once. This entry comes from a study of blood T cell repertoires in COVID-19. The CDR3 runs to 13 residues. From germline, CDR1 is MNHNY and CDR2 SVGAGI (reference sequence). The V gene end was trimmed by 6 bases and the J gene end by 6 bases; junction bases not matched to a gene: 3. The sequenced sample was peripheral blood. This TCR came from a woman aged 80 or older with active or convalescent COVID-19. This chain connects TRBV6-6 to TRBJ2-2, with 8 bases identical to TRBD1. This CDR3 reads CASRKTGAGELFF. As DNA, the CDR3 is TGTGCCAGCAGGAAGACAGGGGCCGGGGAGCTGTTTTTT.